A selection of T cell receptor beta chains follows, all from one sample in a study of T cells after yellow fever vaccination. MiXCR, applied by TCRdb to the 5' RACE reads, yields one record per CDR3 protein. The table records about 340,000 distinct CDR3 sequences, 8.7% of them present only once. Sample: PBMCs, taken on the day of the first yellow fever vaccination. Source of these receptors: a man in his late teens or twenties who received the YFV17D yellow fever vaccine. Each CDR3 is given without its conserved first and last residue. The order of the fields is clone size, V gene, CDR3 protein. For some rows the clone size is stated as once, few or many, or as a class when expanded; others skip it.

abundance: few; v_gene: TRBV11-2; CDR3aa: ASSLPGASQRSTDTQY
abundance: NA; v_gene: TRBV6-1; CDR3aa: ASADREYSNQPQH
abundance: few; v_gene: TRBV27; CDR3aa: ASSLYGYGGTGELF
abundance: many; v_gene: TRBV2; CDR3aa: ASSEAISPETQY
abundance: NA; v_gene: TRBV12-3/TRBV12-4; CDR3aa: ASSPSGSYNEQF
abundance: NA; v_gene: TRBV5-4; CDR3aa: ASRYGRTQETQY
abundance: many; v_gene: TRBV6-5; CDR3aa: ASSYSGAYNEQF
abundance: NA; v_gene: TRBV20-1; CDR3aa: SARDPQGGTEAF
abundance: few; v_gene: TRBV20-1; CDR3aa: SASLTGRINEKLF
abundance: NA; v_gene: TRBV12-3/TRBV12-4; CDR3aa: ASGSAGGYT
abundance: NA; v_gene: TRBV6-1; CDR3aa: ASSAEGYYSYEQY
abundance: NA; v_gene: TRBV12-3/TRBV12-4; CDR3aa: ASSLRGGEQY
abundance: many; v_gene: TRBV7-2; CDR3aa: ASSFRGPEETQY
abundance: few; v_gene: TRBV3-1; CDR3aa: ASSQGGVGANQPQH
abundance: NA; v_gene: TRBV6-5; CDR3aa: ASTGRLAGPRDTQY
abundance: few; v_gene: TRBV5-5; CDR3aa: ASTPYFGENIQY
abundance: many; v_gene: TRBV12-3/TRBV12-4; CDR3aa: ASSLALGDTGELF
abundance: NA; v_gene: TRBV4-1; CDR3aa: ASSQGIAGVRQETRY
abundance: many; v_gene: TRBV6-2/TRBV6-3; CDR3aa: ASSQSGGPTGELF
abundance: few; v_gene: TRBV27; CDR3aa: ASTPRHTGELF
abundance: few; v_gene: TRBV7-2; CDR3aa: ASSIPTSDTDTQY
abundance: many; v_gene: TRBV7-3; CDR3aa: ASSPHPGLQADTQY
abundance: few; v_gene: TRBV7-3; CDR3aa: ASSLIHGTHQPQH
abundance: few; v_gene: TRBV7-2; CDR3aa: ASSLTATAGNTIY
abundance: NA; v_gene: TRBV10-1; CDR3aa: ASRKSLDTGELF
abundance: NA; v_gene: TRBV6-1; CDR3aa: ASREELDTEAF
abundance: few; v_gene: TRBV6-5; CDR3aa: ASSYGAGSPPLH
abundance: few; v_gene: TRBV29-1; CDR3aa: SVSGWENTGELF
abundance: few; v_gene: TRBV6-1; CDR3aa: ASRRGEGDTEAF
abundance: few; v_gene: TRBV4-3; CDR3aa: ASSAQGNYGYT
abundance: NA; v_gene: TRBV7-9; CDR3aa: ASSPPKDRDRWAF
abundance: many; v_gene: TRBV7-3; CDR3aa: ASSPQGSMNTEAF
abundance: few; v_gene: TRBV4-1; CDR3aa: ASSQDAGGYWEQY
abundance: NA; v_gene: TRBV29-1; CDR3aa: SGTGGSTDTQY
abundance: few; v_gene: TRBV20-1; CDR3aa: SARRPPYGYT
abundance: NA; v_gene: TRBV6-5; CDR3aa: ASSYSIARGEQY
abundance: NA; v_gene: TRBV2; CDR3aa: AIGRTVTGELF
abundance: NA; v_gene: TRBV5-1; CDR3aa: ASKIEGFNIQY
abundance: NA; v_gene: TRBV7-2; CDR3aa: ASSPEGIWDTEAF